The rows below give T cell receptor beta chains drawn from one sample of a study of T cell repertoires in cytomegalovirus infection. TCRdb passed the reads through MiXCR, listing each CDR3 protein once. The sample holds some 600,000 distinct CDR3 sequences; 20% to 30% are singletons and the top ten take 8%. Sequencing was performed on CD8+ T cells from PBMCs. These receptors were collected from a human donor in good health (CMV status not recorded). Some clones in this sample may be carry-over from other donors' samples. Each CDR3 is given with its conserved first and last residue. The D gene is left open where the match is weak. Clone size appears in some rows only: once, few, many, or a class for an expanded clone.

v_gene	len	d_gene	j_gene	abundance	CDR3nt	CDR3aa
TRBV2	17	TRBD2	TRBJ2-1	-	TGTGCCAGCAGTGATCCCGACCTAGCGGGGGGGAACAATGAGCAGTTCTTC	CASSDPDLAGGNNEQFF
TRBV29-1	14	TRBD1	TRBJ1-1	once	TGCAGCGTGGGGGGACAGGGGCTGAACACTGAAGCTTTCTTT	CSVGGQGLNTEAFF
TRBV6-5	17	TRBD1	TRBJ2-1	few	TGTGCCAGCAGCCGGGACAGGGGATCGGGATCCTACAATGAGCAGTTCTTC	CASSRDRGSGSYNEQFF
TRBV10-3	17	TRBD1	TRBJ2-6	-	TGTGCCATCAGTGAGACCGGACAGGCGACTGGGGCCAACGTCCTGACTTTC	CAISETGQATGANVLTF
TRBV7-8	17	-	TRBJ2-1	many	TGTGCCAGCAGCTTGGAGCTGGGAGAGAGCTCCTACAATGAGCAGTTCTTC	CASSLELGESSYNEQFF
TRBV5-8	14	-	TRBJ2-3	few	TGTGCCAGCAGCCGGAGGACTAGCACAGATACGCAGTATTTT	CASSRRTSTDTQYF
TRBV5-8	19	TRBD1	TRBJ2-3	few	TGTGCCAGCAGCAGCCGGGACAGGGTCTTTCGCCCGTATCCAGATACGCAGTATTTT	CASSSRDRVFRPYPDTQYF
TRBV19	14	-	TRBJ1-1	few	TGTGCCAGTAGTATTGCGTCTCCGAACACTGAAGCTTTCTTT	CASSIASPNTEAFF
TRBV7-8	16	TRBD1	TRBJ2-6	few	TGTGCCACAACGACAGGGGGCGAAACTGGGGCCAACGTCCTGACTTTC	CATTTGGETGANVLTF
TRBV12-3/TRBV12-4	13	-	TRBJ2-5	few	TGTGCCAGCAGTTTTGCCCTCGGCGAGACCCAGTACTTC	CASSFALGETQYF
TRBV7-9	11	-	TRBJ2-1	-	TGTGCCAGCAGCCTAGGGACTGAGCTGTTCTTC	CASSLGTELFF
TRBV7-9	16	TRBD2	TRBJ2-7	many	TGTGCCAGCAGCTTGGGGGGGGACCGATTCAACTACGAGCAGTACTTC	CASSLGGDRFNYEQYF
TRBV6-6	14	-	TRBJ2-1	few	TGTGCCAGCAGTCCCACAGGAGGGGCGGACGAGCAGTTCTTC	CASSPTGGADEQFF
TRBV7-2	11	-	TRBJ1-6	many	TGTGCCAGCAGCTTAGGTCCCCCAGTCCACTTT	CASSLGPPVHF
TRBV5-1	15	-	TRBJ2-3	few	TGCGCCAGCAAACTGTCCGGACGGGGCACAGATACGCAGTATTTT	CASKLSGRGTDTQYF
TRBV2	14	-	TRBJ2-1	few	TGTGCCAGTCCCTCCTCCAACTCCTACAATGAGCAGTTCTTC	CASPSSNSYNEQFF
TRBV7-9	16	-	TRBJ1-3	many	TGTGCCAGCAGCAACCGGGGGGCGGCCTTTGGAAACACCATATATTTT	CASSNRGAAFGNTIYF
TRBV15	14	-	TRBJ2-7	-	TGTGCCACCAGCAGTGCCGACAGCTTTTACGAGCAGTACTTC	CATSSADSFYEQYF
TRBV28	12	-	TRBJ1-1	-	TGTGCCAGCAGTCCGCTTCGTCCTGAAGCTTTCTTT	CASSPLRPEAFF
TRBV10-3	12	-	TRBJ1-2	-	TGTGCCATCAGGGAGACAGTCTATGGCTACACCTTC	CAIRETVYGYTF
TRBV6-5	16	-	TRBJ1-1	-	TGTGCCAGCAGTGGACAGAGTCCTCCTATGAACACTGAAGCTTTCTTT	CASSGQSPPMNTEAFF
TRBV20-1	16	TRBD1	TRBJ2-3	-	TGCAGTGCTAGAGATCTGGGCAGGGGGAATTCAGATACGCAGTATTTT	CSARDLGRGNSDTQYF
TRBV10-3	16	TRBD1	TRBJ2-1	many	TGTGCCATCAGTGAGTCCGGGACAGATACCTACAATGAGCAGTTCTTC	CAISESGTDTYNEQFF
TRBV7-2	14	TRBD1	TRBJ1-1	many	TGTGCCAGCACCTGGCGGGGACAGGGGGCTGAAGCTTTCTTT	CASTWRGQGAEAFF